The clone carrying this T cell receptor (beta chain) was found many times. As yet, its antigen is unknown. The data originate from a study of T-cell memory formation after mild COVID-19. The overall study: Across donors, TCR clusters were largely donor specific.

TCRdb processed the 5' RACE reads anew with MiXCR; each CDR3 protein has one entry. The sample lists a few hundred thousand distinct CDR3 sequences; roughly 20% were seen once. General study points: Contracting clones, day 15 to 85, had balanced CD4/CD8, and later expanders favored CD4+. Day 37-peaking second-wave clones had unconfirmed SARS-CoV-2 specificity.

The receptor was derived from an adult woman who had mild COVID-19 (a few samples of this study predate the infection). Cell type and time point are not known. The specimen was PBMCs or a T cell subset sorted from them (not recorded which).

This CDR3 reads CASSPTSGATYEQYF. CDR3 nucleotide sequence: TGTGCCAGCTCACCGACTAGCGGGGCCACCTACGAGCAGTACTTC. The V gene is TRBV18, the J gene TRBJ2-7, with 11 bases identical to TRBD2. This CDR3 contains 15 residues. Germline loops: CDR1 KGHSH, CDR2 LQKENI. V shed 3 bases and J 2 bases; nucleotides not matched to a gene: 3. Supplemented by reference TRBV18 and TRBJ2-7, the full variable domain reads NAGVMQNPRHLVRRRGQEARLRCSPMKGHSHVYWYRQLPEEGLKFMVYLQKENIIDESGMPKERFSAEFPKEGPSILRIQQVVRGDSAAYFCASSPTSGATYEQYFGPGTRLTVT.